The clone carrying this T cell receptor (beta chain) was counted at least ten times. The antigen is unknown. This entry belongs to a study of neurological immune-mediated disorders. About the study: Multiple sclerosis patients numbered approximately 35, with approximately 30 relapsing-remitting and 3 secondary progressive.

Points from the study as a whole: The absence of any CDR3 amino acid sequence shared by expanded clones across subjects suggests that repertoires were private in all groups.

Time point here: longitudinal time-point 3. The unsorted libraries originated from 2 million PBMCs kept at -80 C. A 10-nucleotide random UMI tagged transcripts in template-switch 5'RACE cDNA synthesis. In TCRdb, the 5' RACE reads were re-called with MiXCR into one record per CDR3 protein. The sample carries some 89,000 distinct CDR3 sequences, 4.3% recorded once. There are 15 residues in the CDR3. V trimming: 7 bases; J trimming: 3 bases; junction bases outside the gene matches: 6. Germline V gives CDR1 MNHEY, CDR2 SVGAGI. The source material was PBMCs. The J gene is TRBJ1-4, the V gene TRBV6-5; 9 bases agree with TRBD1. The clonotype was recovered from a woman aged 60-75 years with multiple sclerosis. The DNA for the CDR3 is TGTGCCAGCAAGGGACAGGGAAGGGCTAATGAAAAACTGTTTTTT. Amino acids: CASKGQGRANEKLFF.